This TCR beta chain was observed in a study of PD-1 blockade in classical Hodgkin lymphoma. Overall study results and limits: The drivers behind the repertoire differences, possibly disease activity or prior therapy, remain undefined. Exclusion removed patients who began nivolumab under 1 year after ASCT. Whoever responded completely had baseline diversity much like that seen in newly diagnosed patients.

A word on this clone: Its antigen is currently unknown.

Germline values: CDR1 SEHNR, CDR2 FQNEAQ (reference sequence). V was clipped by 5 bases and J by 2 bases; unmatched bases: 9. The CDR3 runs 16 residues. Time point meaning: cycle 4 day 1 (C4D1), after around six weeks of nivolumab. Relapses following autologous stem cell transplantation were seen in all patients, with brentuximab vedotin exposure varying. Only in-frame clones appear in the TCRdb table, and some are missing; sequencing was by immunoSEQ multiplex PCR. The sample lists tens of thousands of clones, about 90% seen once, with roughly 14% in the top ten. The chain carries TRBV7-9 and TRBJ2-3, with 8 bases identical to TRBD2. The source is a human donor with classical Hodgkin lymphoma. The sample here was peripheral blood mononuclear cells (PBMCs), taken before the fourth cycle of nivolumab. In DNA, the CDR3 is TGTGCCAGCAGCCATTACGGGACTAGTCCCACAGATACGCAGTATTTT. Amino acids: CASSHYGTSPTDTQYF.